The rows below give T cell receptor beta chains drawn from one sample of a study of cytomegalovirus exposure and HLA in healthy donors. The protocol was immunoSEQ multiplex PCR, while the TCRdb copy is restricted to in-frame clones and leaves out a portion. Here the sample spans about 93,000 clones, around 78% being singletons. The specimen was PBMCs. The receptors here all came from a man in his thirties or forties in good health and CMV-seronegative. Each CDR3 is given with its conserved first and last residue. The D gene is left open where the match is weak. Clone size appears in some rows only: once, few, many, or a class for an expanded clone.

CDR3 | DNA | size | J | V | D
CASSLPRQNYGYTF | TGCGCCAGCAGCTTACCCCGACAGAACTATGGCTACACCTTC | NA | TRBJ1-2 | TRBV5-1 | NA
CASSSTGTVAYEQYF | TGTGCCAGCAGCTCTACAGGGACAGTGGCCTACGAGCAGTACTTC | NA | TRBJ2-7 | TRBV13 | TRBD1
CASSHRQVGNTEAFF | TGCGCCAGCAGCCACCGACAGGTGGGAAACACTGAAGCTTTCTTT | NA | TRBJ1-1 | TRBV10-2 | NA
CASSSSPGTGLRELFF | TGTGCCAGCAGCTCGAGTCCCGGGACAGGGCTCAGGGAGCTGTTTTTT | NA | TRBJ2-2 | TRBV7-9 | TRBD1
CASSPTGDSYNEQFF | TGTGCCAGCAGCCCGACAGGGGACTCCTACAATGAGCAGTTCTTC | NA | TRBJ2-1 | TRBV11-2 | TRBD1
CAIRQGTDYGYTF | TGTGCCATCAGACAGGGGACGGACTATGGCTACACCTTC | few | TRBJ1-2 | TRBV10-3 | TRBD1
CASSLGLQQETQYF | TGTGCCAGCAGCTTAGGACTTCAGCAAGAGACCCAGTACTTC | NA | TRBJ2-5 | TRBV7-8 | NA
CASSLRGSSYNEQFF | TGTGCCAGCAGCTTAAGGGGGAGTTCCTACAATGAGCAGTTCTTC | NA | TRBJ2-1 | TRBV13 | NA
CASSVDNTDTQYF | TGTGCCAGCAGCGTTGACAACACAGATACGCAGTATTTT | NA | TRBJ2-3 | TRBV9 | NA
CASSLVAHEQYF | TGTGCCAGCAGCTTAGTCGCGCACGAGCAGTACTTC | few | TRBJ2-7 | TRBV11-2 | NA
CASSPARVETQYF | TGTGCCAGCTCACCAGCCAGGGTAGAGACCCAGTACTTC | NA | TRBJ2-5 | TRBV18 | NA
CASRDRGLGYGYTF | TGTGCCAGCAGGGACAGGGGTTTAGGCTATGGCTACACCTTC | NA | TRBJ1-2 | TRBV6-1 | TRBD1
CASSWTGGGSGYTF | TGCGCCAGCAGCTGGACAGGGGGCGGGAGTGGCTACACCTTC | NA | TRBJ1-2 | TRBV5-1 | TRBD1
CATSRDRDRIYEQYF | TGTGCCACCAGCAGAGACCGGGACAGGATCTACGAGCAGTACTTC | NA | TRBJ2-7 | TRBV15 | TRBD1
CAAGTQGAEQYF | TGTGCCGCCGGGACCCAGGGGGCCGAGCAGTACTTC | NA | TRBJ2-7 | TRBV7-9 | TRBD1
CATDRGSGNTIYF | TGTGCCACGGACAGGGGCTCTGGAAACACCATATATTTT | NA | TRBJ1-3 | TRBV6-1 | TRBD1
CASEYWGRSLSNQPQHF | TGTGCCAGTGAATACTGGGGCAGATCCCTTAGCAATCAGCCCCAGCATTTT | NA | TRBJ1-5 | TRBV19 | NA
CATSPRQGRNFGELFF | TGTGCCACCAGCCCAAGACAGGGACGAAACTTCGGGGAGCTGTTTTTT | once | TRBJ2-2 | TRBV15 | TRBD1
CATTGTSGGGYEQYF | TGTGCCACAACCGGGACTAGCGGGGGAGGTTACGAGCAGTACTTC | NA | TRBJ2-7 | TRBV19 | TRBD2
CAISQRDSGNTIYF | TGTGCCATCAGCCAACGAGACTCTGGAAACACCATATATTTT | few | TRBJ1-3 | TRBV10-3 | NA
CASSALAGRLGNTGELFF | TGCGCCAGCAGTGCTCTAGCGGGACGCTTGGGGAACACCGGGGAGCTGTTTTTT | NA | TRBJ2-2 | TRBV10-1 | TRBD2
CASSPGTGSRNQPQHF | TGTGCCAGCTCACCTGGGACAGGGAGTCGCAATCAGCCCCAGCATTTT | NA | TRBJ1-5 | TRBV18 | TRBD1
CASSIVEGTGYEQFF | TGTGCCAGTAGTATAGTGGAGGGGACAGGGTATGAGCAGTTCTTC | NA | TRBJ2-1 | TRBV19 | TRBD1
CASSLSPRRDNEQFF | TGTGCCAGCAGTTTATCCCCAAGGAGGGACAATGAGCAGTTCTTC | NA | TRBJ2-1 | TRBV28 | NA
CASSQGANYGYTF | TGTGCCAGCAGCCAAGGAGCTAACTATGGCTACACCTTC | NA | TRBJ1-2 | TRBV14 | NA
CSVTTRAITGELFF | TGCAGCGTCACGACGCGGGCCATAACCGGGGAGCTGTTTTTT | NA | TRBJ2-2 | TRBV29-1 | NA
CASSLTGGDTEAFF | TGTGCCAGCAGCTTAACAGGGGGCGACACTGAAGCTTTCTTT | NA | TRBJ1-1 | TRBV7-3 | TRBD1
CASSLGRNTEAFF | TGTGCCAGCTCACTGGGCCGGAACACTGAAGCTTTCTTT | NA | TRBJ1-1 | TRBV18 | NA
CASSPLERGGKGTQYF | TGTGCCAGCAGCCCCTTGGAGCGGGGGGGTAAGGGGACCCAGTACTTC | NA | TRBJ2-5 | TRBV7-2 | TRBD2